Below, one T cell receptor (beta chain) is given with its context. Each CDR3 protein gets one entry after TCRdb re-called the 5' RACE reads with MiXCR. The sample carries approximately 37,000 distinct CDR3 sequences, approximately 8% recorded once. The V and J ends lost 6 bases and 0 bases respectively, with 15 bases between them. The CDR3 sequence is 16 residues long. The V gene's germline CDR1 is MNHEY and CDR2 SVGAGI. The data stem from a study of early T cells in non-severe SARS-CoV-2 infection. This specimen consisted of whole blood, obtained at baseline. This TCR came from an adult who was a healthcare worker with PCR-confirmed SARS-CoV-2 infection or an uninfected control (not recorded which). This chain connects TRBV6-5 to TRBJ2-1, with D possibly being TRBD1 (5 bases). The CDR3 spells CASSPTGRSSYNEQFF. CDR3 nucleotide sequence: TGTGCCAGCAGCCCTACAGGCCGGAGCTCCTACAATGAGCAGTTCTTC.